These 12 T cell receptor beta chains share one sample of origin, sequenced in a study of blood T cell repertoires in COVID-19. The method was immunoSEQ multiplex PCR; TCRdb's version includes in-frame clones alone and lacks a portion of them. The repertoire consists of over 95,000 clones, with about four fifths occurring once and the leading ten covering around 18%. The sequenced sample was peripheral blood. All receptors derive from a woman over 75 with active or convalescent COVID-19.

V usage is TRBV29-1 and J usage is TRBJ2-7; 8 nucleotides align to TRBD1. Germline CDR1 is SQVTM and CDR2 is ANQGSEA. The V gene end was trimmed by 4 bases and the J gene end by 6 bases; junction bases not matched to a gene: 20. This CDR3 contains 17 residues. This CDR3 is CSVAGQSNHDRGGEQYF. DNA for the CDR3: TGCAGCGTTGCCGGCCAGTCGAACCATGACAGGGGAGGCGAGCAGTACTTC.

V and J are TRBV6-5 and TRBJ1-5; tentative D call: TRBD1 (6 bases). Germline V CDR1 and CDR2: MNHEY, SVGAGI. There are 13 residues in the CDR3. Trimming pared 4 bases from V and 5 bases from J, leaving 9 bases between. CDR3 coding DNA: TGTGCCAGCAGTTGGCACAGGGATCAGCCCCAGCATTTT. Its protein is CASSWHRDQPQHF.

CDR3 amino acids: CASSLVGQNYEQYF. DNA of the CDR3: TGTGCCAGCAGTTTGGTGGGACAGAACTACGAGCAGTACTTC. The genes are TRBV28 and TRBJ2-7; 7 bases match TRBD1. V was pared by 3 bases and J by 3 bases, with 5 bases of the junction left unmatched. This CDR3 is built from 14 residues. Germline loops: CDR1 MDHEN, CDR2 SYDVKM.

The V gene is TRBV5-1, the J gene TRBJ2-2; TRBD2 matches 9 bases. The CDR3 has 16 residues. V lost 3 bases and J lost 2; bases outside the gene matches: 5. Germline values: CDR1 SGHRS, CDR2 YFSETQ. This CDR3 reads CASSSLAGRNTGELFF. The CDR3 DNA reads as TGCGCCAGCAGCTCCCTAGCGGGGCGAAACACCGGGGAGCTGTTTTTT.

The chain employs TRBV5-6 and TRBJ2-7, with TRBD2 as a possible D gene (7 bases). Germline V lookup: CDR1 SGHDT, CDR2 YYEEEE. The CDR3 extends over 12 amino acids. The V and J ends lost 2 bases and 7 bases respectively, with 10 bases between them. CDR3 DNA sequence: TGTGCCAGCAGCTTCAGGGGAGGGGAGCAGTACTTC. Translated: CASSFRGGEQYF.

Comment on this clone: At one end, the junction sequence differs from germline, possibly due to a read error. The J gene is TRBJ1-2, the V gene TRBV11-2; 7 bases are shared with TRBD1. Looked up from germline, CDR1 is SGHAT and CDR2 is FQNNGV. This CDR3 has 15 residues. Written as DNA, the CDR3 is TGTGCCAGCAGCTCATCAGGGGGTAGGCTCTATAGCTACACCTTC. Its protein product is CASSSSGGRLYSYTF.

The chain uses TRBV11-3 and TRBJ2-6; TRBD1 agrees at 9 bases. Germline-derived CDR1 and CDR2 are SGHNT and YENEEA. This CDR3 comprises 16 residues. J was trimmed by 4 bases and V by 5 bases; bases with no gene match: 6. The CDR3 sequence: CASSTRTGAGANVLTF. The CDR3, as DNA: TGTGCCAGCAGCACCCGGACAGGGGCCGGGGCCAACGTCCTGACTTTC.

The rearrangement links TRBV9 to TRBJ2-1, with 9 bases lining up with TRBD1. CDR1 SGDLS and CDR2 YYNGEE come from the germline V gene. Germline trimming cut 3 bases from V and 9 bases from J; bases unmatched to any gene: 13. The CDR3 is 16 residues long. CDR3 amino acids: CASSASGQGTWSEQFF. The CDR3 DNA is TGTGCCAGCAGCGCATCAGGACAGGGGACATGGAGTGAGCAGTTCTTC.

This chain joins TRBV6-2 or TRBV6-3 and TRBJ2-7; weak D call: TRBD1 (5 bases). Trimming removed 2 bases at V and 0 bases at J, with 8 bases between. This CDR3 is built from 14 residues. From germline, CDR1 is MNHEY and CDR2 SVGEGT. CDR3 coding DNA: TGTGCCAGCAGTTACGGGGCAGTCTCCTACGAGCAGTACTTC. Translation: CASSYGAVSYEQYF.

The chain carries TRBV11-2 and TRBJ2-7; TRBD2 matches 9 bases. After removal of 5 bases from V and 4 bases from J, the junction contained 15 bases not matched to a gene. The germline V gene encodes CDR1 SGHAT and CDR2 FQNNGV. The length of the CDR3 is 17 residues. Written as DNA, the CDR3 is TGTGCCAGCAGCCAGAGCCCCAGGGCGGGAGGGCTTTACGAGCAGTACTTC. Its translation is CASSQSPRAGGLYEQYF. The entire variable domain, with the rest obtained from reference TRBV11-2 and TRBJ2-7, is as follows: EAGVAQSPRYKIIEKRQSVAFWCNPISGHATLYWYQQILGQGPKLLIQFQNNGVVDDSQLPKDRFSAERLKGVDSTLKIQPAKLEDSAVYLCASSQSPRAGGLYEQYFGPGTRLTVT.

V and J are TRBV7-3 and TRBJ2-2; 11 bases are a match to TRBD2. The trim removed 3 bases at V and 11 bases at J, leaving 5 bases unmatched. The germline V gene has CDR1 SGHTA and CDR2 FQGTGA. This CDR3 contains 14 residues. The CDR3 reads CASSFTGTSGELFF. CDR3 DNA sequence: TGTGCCAGCAGCTTCACCGGGACTAGCGGTGAGCTGTTTTTT.

The CDR3 DNA reads TGTGCCAGCAGTGTGGCAGGAATGAACACTGAAGCTTTCTTT. Translation: CASSVAGMNTEAFF. The chain uses TRBV2 and TRBJ1-1; D not resolved. The CDR3 sequence is 14 residues long. Germline V gene sequence: CDR1 SNHLY, CDR2 FYNNEI. V lost 4 bases, J lost 0 bases, and 9 bases lay in between.